This T cell receptor beta chain was identified during a study of blood T cell repertoires in COVID-19. This clone was observed a single time. Sequencing was performed with immunoSEQ multiplex PCR; in TCRdb, only in-frame clones are kept and a portion is missing. The sample carries approximately 100,000 clones, 85% recorded once. Trimming pared 2 bases from V and 4 bases from J, leaving 17 bases between. Per the germline V gene, CDR1 is MNHNS and CDR2 is SASEGT. There are 17 residues in the CDR3. The chain carries TRBV6-1 and TRBJ2-2; D is unclear. The TCR sequence derives from a human donor in a cohort sampled during active COVID-19. The sequenced material came from peripheral blood. The chain's CDR3 is CASSETLRWSGTGELFF. The CDR3 nucleotides are TGTGCCAGCAGTGAAACGTTAAGGTGGAGTGGCACCGGGGAGCTGTTTTTT.